Listed below are T cell receptor beta chains from one sample, sequenced in a study of monozygotic twins with inflammatory bowel disease. From its re-call of the 5' RACE reads, TCRdb lists each CDR3 protein once, without DNA. Its table lists approximately 160,000 distinct CDR3 sequences. The sample comprised blood. Receptors originate from a human donor with ulcerative colitis or Crohn's disease, or a healthy co-twin of an affected twin (not recorded which). CDR3s include the opening cysteine and the closing phenylalanine or tryptophan. The order of the fields is CDR3 length, J gene, V gene, CDR3 protein.

17 | TRBJ2-1 | TRBV28 | CASGPGLAFSSYNEQFF
15 | TRBJ1-3 | TRBV15 | CATSSIWGSGNTIYF
14 | TRBJ2-1 | TRBV19 | CASRTGGPANEQFF
14 | TRBJ1-5 | TRBV27 | CASSPQGGNQPQHF
13 | TRBJ2-7 | TRBV20-1 | CSARPDRGHEQYF
15 | TRBJ2-3 | TRBV7-3 | CASSSGGGAKDTQYF
13 | TRBJ2-1 | TRBV3-1 | CASSQQREGRQFF
16 | TRBJ2-2 | TRBV5-1 | CASSLVIAGGTGELFF
16 | TRBJ2-5 | TRBV5-8 | CASSPGLAGDQETQYF
14 | TRBJ1-1 | TRBV5-1 | CASSLGRGRVEAFF
14 | TRBJ1-2 | TRBV7-9 | CASSSIGGYYGYTF
16 | TRBJ2-1 | TRBV20-1 | CSARATRREPYNEQFF
14 | TRBJ1-1 | TRBV12-3/TRBV12-4 | CASSFSRPRGEAFF
14 | TRBJ1-4 | TRBV7-9 | CASSPGLDAEKLFF
13 | TRBJ2-2 | TRBV5-1 | CASSRTVTGELFF
14 | TRBJ1-4 | TRBV20-1 | CSAFPGPSNEKLFF
16 | TRBJ2-2 | TRBV5-1 | CASRTTGTVLTGELFF
13 | TRBJ1-5 | TRBV5-1 | CASSLTGSQPQHF
14 | TRBJ2-4 | TRBV20-1 | CSVRGSLAKNIQYF
12 | TRBJ1-5 | TRBV30 | CAWSLNNQPQHF
13 | TRBJ2-1 | TRBV14 | CASSLRPVNEQFF
13 | TRBJ2-7 | TRBV25-1 | CASSSTGVGEQYF
16 | TRBJ1-1 | TRBV6-1 | CASRSFPGQGATEAFF
13 | TRBJ1-2 | TRBV5-1 | CASSWRDSEGYTF
16 | TRBJ2-7 | TRBV5-6 | CASSRDGRVSPYEQYF
19 | TRBJ2-2 | TRBV4-2 | CASSQKTGGELRTTGELFF
16 | TRBJ2-7 | TRBV20-1 | CSARDRGTGGLHEQYF
14 | TRBJ2-1 | TRBV28 | CASNGQAPYNEQFF
13 | TRBJ1-6 | TRBV20-1 | CSAGGPEIKPLHF
14 | TRBJ1-5 | TRBV12-3/TRBV12-4 | CASSLRRGSQPQHF
14 | TRBJ1-4 | TRBV19 | CASTGTLLDEKLFF
14 | TRBJ1-2 | TRBV4-1 | CASSQGQLNYGYTF
15 | TRBJ1-5 | TRBV6-2/TRBV6-3 | CASSYPRSRMDPQHF
14 | TRBJ2-1 | TRBV5-1 | CASSLVSALNEQFF
14 | TRBJ1-2 | TRBV16 | CASSQSPGTYGYTF
17 | TRBJ2-3 | TRBV11-2 | CASSLRWPGVGTDTQYF
12 | TRBJ2-7 | TRBV6-5 | CASRHDTYEQYF
13 | TRBJ2-7 | TRBV7-9 | CASSRATSYEQYF
12 | TRBJ2-5 | TRBV7-2 | CASSYLAGRLYF
15 | TRBJ1-1 | TRBV12-3/TRBV12-4 | CASSLGAARNTEAFF
15 | TRBJ2-5 | TRBV15 | CATSRDRAVGETQYF
15 | TRBJ2-7 | TRBV20-1 | CSALPKGGRVYEQYF
17 | TRBJ2-7 | TRBV20-1 | CSARGFPRADYSYEQYF